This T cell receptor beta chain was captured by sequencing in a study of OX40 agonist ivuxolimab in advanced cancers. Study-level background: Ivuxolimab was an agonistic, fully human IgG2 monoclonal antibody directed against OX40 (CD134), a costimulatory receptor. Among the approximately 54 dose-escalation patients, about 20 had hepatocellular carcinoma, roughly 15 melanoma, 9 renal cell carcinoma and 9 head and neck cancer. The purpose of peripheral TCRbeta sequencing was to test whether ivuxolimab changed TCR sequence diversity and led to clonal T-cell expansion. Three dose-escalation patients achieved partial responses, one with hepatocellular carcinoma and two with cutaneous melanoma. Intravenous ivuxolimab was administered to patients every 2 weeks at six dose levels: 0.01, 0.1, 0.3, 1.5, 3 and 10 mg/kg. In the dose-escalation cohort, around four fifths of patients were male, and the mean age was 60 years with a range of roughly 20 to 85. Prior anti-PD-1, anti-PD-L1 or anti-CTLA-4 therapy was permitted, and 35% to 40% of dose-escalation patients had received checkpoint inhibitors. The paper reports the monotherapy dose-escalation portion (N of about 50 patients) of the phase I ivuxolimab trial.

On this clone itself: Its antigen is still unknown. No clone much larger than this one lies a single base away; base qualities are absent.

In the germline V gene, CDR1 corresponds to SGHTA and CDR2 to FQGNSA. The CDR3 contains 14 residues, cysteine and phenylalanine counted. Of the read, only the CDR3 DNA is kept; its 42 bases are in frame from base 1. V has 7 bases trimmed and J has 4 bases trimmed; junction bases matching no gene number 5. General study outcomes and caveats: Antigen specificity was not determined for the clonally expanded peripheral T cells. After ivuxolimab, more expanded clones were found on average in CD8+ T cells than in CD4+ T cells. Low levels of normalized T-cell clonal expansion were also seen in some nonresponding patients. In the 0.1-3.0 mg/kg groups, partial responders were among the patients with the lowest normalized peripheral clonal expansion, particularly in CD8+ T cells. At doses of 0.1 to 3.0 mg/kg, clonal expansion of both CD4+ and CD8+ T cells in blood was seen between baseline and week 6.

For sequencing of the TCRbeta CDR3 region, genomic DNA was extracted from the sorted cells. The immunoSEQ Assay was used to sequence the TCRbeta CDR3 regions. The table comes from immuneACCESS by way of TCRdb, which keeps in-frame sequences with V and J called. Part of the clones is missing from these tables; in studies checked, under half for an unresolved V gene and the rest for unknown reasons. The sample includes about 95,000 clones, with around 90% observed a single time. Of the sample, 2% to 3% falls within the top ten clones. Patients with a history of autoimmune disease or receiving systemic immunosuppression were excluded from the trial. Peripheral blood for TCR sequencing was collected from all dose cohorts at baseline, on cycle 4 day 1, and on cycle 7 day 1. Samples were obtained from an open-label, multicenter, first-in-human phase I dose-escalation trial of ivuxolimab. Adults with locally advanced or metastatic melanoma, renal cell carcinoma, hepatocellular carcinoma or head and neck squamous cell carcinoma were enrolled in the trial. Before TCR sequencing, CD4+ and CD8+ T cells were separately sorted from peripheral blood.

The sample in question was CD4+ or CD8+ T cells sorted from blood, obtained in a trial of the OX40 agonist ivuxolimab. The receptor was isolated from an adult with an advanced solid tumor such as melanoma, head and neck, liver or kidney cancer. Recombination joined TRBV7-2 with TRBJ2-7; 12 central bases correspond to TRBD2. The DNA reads TGTGCCAGCAACCTAGCGGGAGGGCCTTACGAGCAGTACTTC. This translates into CASNLAGGPYEQYF.